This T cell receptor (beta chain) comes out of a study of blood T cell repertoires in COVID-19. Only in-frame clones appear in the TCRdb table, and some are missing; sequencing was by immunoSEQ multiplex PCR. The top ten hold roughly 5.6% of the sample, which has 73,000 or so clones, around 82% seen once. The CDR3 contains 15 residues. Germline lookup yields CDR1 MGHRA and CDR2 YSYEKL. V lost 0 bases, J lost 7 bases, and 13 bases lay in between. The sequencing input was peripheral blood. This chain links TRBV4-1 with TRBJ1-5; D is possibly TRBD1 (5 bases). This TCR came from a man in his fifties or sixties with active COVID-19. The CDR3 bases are TGCGCCAGCAGCCAAGAGGGCAGGGCCGACCAGCCCCAGCATTTT. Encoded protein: CASSQEGRADQPQHF.